The 18 T cell receptor beta chains in this list originate from one sample, sequenced in a study of PD-1 blockade in classical Hodgkin lymphoma (TCRdb year 2020). Sample time point, as interpreted from the label and publication: cycle 2 day 1 (C2D1) of nivolumab. Every trial patient had relapsed following autologous stem cell transplantation, and prior brentuximab vedotin exposure was what differed among cohorts A, B and C. Receptor libraries were prepared by the immunoSEQ multiplex PCR assay. TCRdb holds this immuneACCESS table with in-frame rearrangements only. Some clones are missing; in checked studies, unresolved V genes explain under half, and the rest has no known cause. This sample holds 25,000 to 30,000 clones; around four fifths were observed only once. The top ten hold about a fifth of the sample. This specimen consisted of peripheral blood mononuclear cells (PBMCs), obtained before the second cycle of nivolumab. The receptors originated from a human donor with classical Hodgkin lymphoma.

The chain couples TRBV28 to TRBJ2-3; TRBD2 agrees at 13 bases. The length of the CDR3 is 19 residues. The V gene's germline CDR1 is MDHEN and CDR2 SYDVKM. Trimming removed 2 bases from V and 2 bases from J; junction bases left unmatched: 10. Written as DNA, the CDR3 is TGTGCCAGCAGTTTAAGATTTGGACTAGCGGGGGAGGACACAGATACGCAGTATTTT. Protein product: CASSLRFGLAGEDTDTQYF.

This clone occurred a few times. V gene TRBV28 combines with J gene TRBJ2-5, with TRBD1 identical over 9 bases. The V gene end was trimmed by 5 bases and the J gene end by 7 bases; junction bases not matched to a gene: 11. Germline CDR1 MDHEN, CDR2 SYDVKM. The CDR3 has 15 residues. CDR3 bases: TGTGCCAGCAGTCATACCTCCGGGACAGGGTTGACCCAGTACTTC. Protein sequence: CASSHTSGTGLTQYF.

The chain joins TRBV20-1 to TRBJ2-3; no clear D gene. CDR3 size: 11 residues. Trimming took off 4 bases at V and 6 bases at J, with 8 bases between the two ends. CDR1 is DFQATT and CDR2 is SNEGSKA in the germline V gene (reference sequence). The CDR3: CSAIAPDTQYF. As DNA, the CDR3 is TGCAGTGCTATCGCTCCGGATACGCAGTATTTT.

The chain is built from TRBV10-3 and TRBJ2-1; 7 positions match TRBD1. Germline V gene data show CDR1 as ENHRY and CDR2 as SYGVKD. J was trimmed by 0 bases and V by 0 bases; bases with no gene match: 5. The CDR3 is made up of 17 amino acids. CDR3 region: CAISESGGLSSYNEQFF. The CDR3 DNA follows: TGTGCCATCAGTGAGTCAGGGGGCCTTAGCTCCTACAATGAGCAGTTCTTC.

The chain couples TRBV6-6 to TRBJ1-2; 8 bases line up with TRBD1. J was trimmed by 5 bases and V by 6 bases; bases with no gene match: 5. The CDR3 contains 13 residues. The germline V gene encodes CDR1 MNHNY and CDR2 SVGAGI (reference sequence). This CDR3 reads CASRDRDRYGYTF. CDR3 bases: TGTGCCAGCAGGGACAGGGATCGATATGGCTACACCTTC.

The chain joins TRBV19 to TRBJ1-1, with D hard to call. V was trimmed by 7 bases and J by 0 bases, leaving 15 bases between them. The CDR3 consists of 15 residues. CDR1 LNHDA and CDR2 SQIVND come from the germline V gene (reference sequence). The CDR3 region has the DNA TGTGCCAGTACCCCCCTGACACCCATGAACACTGAAGCTTTCTTT. Translated, it gives CASTPLTPMNTEAFF.

V is TRBV28 and J is TRBJ1-5; D gene unclear. The length of the CDR3 is 13 residues. Germline V lookup: CDR1 MDHEN, CDR2 SYDVKM. Between the trimmed V and J ends, which lost 6 bases and 0 bases, there was a span of 6 bases. DNA for the CDR3: TGTGCCAGCAGGCCGGATAGCAATCAGCCCCAGCATTTT. Translating it yields CASRPDSNQPQHF.

This clone was recorded once. The V call is TRBV28, the J call TRBJ1-2; D gene uncertain. Germline assignment: CDR1 MDHEN and CDR2 SYDVKM. This CDR3 has 11 amino acids. Trimming shortened V by 8 bases and J by 2 bases, and 6 bases separated the two germline ends. The CDR3 sequence: CASSQNYGYTF. The CDR3 DNA follows: TGTGCCAGCTCACAGAACTATGGCTACACCTTC.

The rearrangement joins TRBV7-2 to TRBJ1-1, with TRBD1 matching 9 bases. Germline CDR1 reads SGHTA; CDR2 reads FQGNSA. V lost 3 bases and J lost 11; bases outside the gene matches: 10. The CDR3 extends over 14 amino acids. CDR3 in DNA: TGTGCCAGCAGCTTTGGGTACACAGGGGGCTTGGCTTTCTTT. It yields the protein CASSFGYTGGLAFF.

This chain connects TRBV19 to TRBJ1-1; unclear D gene. V lost 3 bases, J lost 5 bases, and 13 bases lay in between. This CDR3 comprises 14 residues. Looked up from germline, CDR1 is LNHDA and CDR2 is SQIVND (reference sequence). The CDR3 protein is CASSMHSGGTEAFF. The CDR3 DNA is TGTGCCAGTAGTATGCATTCCGGAGGGACTGAAGCTTTCTTT.

The chain has TRBV19 and TRBJ1-1; no firm D call. V was pared by 1 base and J by 1 base, with 4 bases between. The CDR3 has 13 amino acids. The germline CDR1 and CDR2 sequences are LNHDA and SQIVND (reference sequence). CDR3 region: CASSIGPNTEAFF. The DNA for the CDR3 is TGTGCCAGTAGTATAGGGCCGAACACTGAAGCTTTCTTT. The whole variable domain, remainder taken from reference TRBV19 and TRBJ1-1, is DGGITQSPKYLFRKEGQNVTLSCEQNLNHDAMYWYRQDPGQGLRLIYYSQIVNDFQKGDIAEGYSVSREKKESFPLTVTSAQKNPTAFYLCASSIGPNTEAFFGQGTRLTVV.

This chain uses TRBV11-2 with TRBJ2-5; 7 nucleotides agree with TRBD1. Germline V lookup: CDR1 SGHAT, CDR2 FQNNGV. V trimming: 2 bases; J trimming: 4 bases; junction bases outside the gene matches: 13. The CDR3 is 17 amino acids. The CDR3 nucleotides are TGTGCCAGCAGCTTAACAGGTCGGGCAGGGGGAAGAGAGACCCAGTACTTC. Translation gives CASSLTGRAGGRETQYF. The variable domain in full, completed from reference TRBV11-2 and TRBJ2-5, reads EAGVAQSPRYKIIEKRQSVAFWCNPISGHATLYWYQQILGQGPKLLIQFQNNGVVDDSQLPKDRFSAERLKGVDSTLKIQPAKLEDSAVYLCASSLTGRAGGRETQYFGPGTRLLVL.

This chain uses TRBV10-3 with TRBJ1-1; 8 nucleotides match TRBD1. Germline loops: CDR1 ENHRY, CDR2 SYGVKD. With V trimmed by 5 bases and J by 1 base, 6 bases remained unmatched. The CDR3 is 15 amino acids. CDR3 in amino acids: CAISMGTGANTEAFF. DNA of the CDR3: TGTGCCATCAGTATGGGGACAGGCGCGAACACTGAAGCTTTCTTT.

The chain has TRBV7-2 and TRBJ1-2; 9 bases are a match to TRBD1. This CDR3 comprises 15 residues. Germline V gene sequence: CDR1 SGHTA, CDR2 FQGNSA. The J segment lost 5 bases and the V segment lost 5 bases, leaving 9 bases of the junction unmatched. CDR3 sequence reads: CASSRTGTGIYGYTF. Written as DNA, the CDR3 is TGTGCCAGCAGCCGTACCGGGACAGGGATTTATGGCTACACCTTC.

The chain links TRBV7-2 to TRBJ2-7; D call uncertain. This CDR3 spans 12 amino acids. V was trimmed by 2 bases and J by 5 bases, leaving 7 bases between them. CDR1 and CDR2 (germline): SGHTA, FQGNSA. The CDR3 DNA sequence: TGTGCCAGCAGCTTATCGATCGACGAGCAGTACTTC. It yields the protein CASSLSIDEQYF.

This chain connects TRBV6-4 to TRBJ2-5; TRBD2 matches 8 bases. CDR1 is MRHNA and CDR2 is SNTAGT in the germline V gene. Germline trimming cut 7 bases from V and 1 base from J; bases unmatched to any gene: 11. The length of the CDR3 is 16 residues. CDR3 coding DNA: TGTGCCAGCACTCCCCCGGGGGGGGCGACCCAAGAGACCCAGTACTTC. Translation gives CASTPPGGATQETQYF.

The chain combines TRBV5-6 with TRBJ1-2; 8 nucleotides agree with TRBD1. With V trimmed by 1 base and J by 6 bases, 5 bases remained unmatched. This CDR3 is 14 amino acids long. CDR1 is SGHDT, CDR2 YYEEEE, per germline. DNA for the CDR3: TGTGCCAGCAGCTTGATCAGGGGGCTCGATGGCTACACCTTC. The encoded protein is CASSLIRGLDGYTF.

This clone was picked up one time. J is TRBJ1-1 and V is TRBV7-9; possibly TRBD1 for D (6 bases). The CDR3 consists of 14 residues. Germline V lookup: CDR1 SEHNR, CDR2 FQNEAQ (reference sequence). Trimming took off 6 bases at V and 5 bases at J, with 16 bases between the two ends. In DNA, the CDR3 is TGTGCCAGCAGACCCGGGGGGGGCGGAACTGAAGCTTTCTTT. Translation gives CASRPGGGGTEAFF.